A selection of T cell receptor beta chains follows, all from one sample in a study of T cell responses to AZD1222 COVID-19 vaccine. Using immunoSEQ multiplex PCR, the repertoire was profiled, and TCRdb retains in-frame clones only, with some absent. The table records around 130,000 clones, about 82% of them present only once. Sample: peripheral blood, taken on day 0 of AZD1222 vaccination. These receptors were taken from an adult in good health. The CDR3 runs from the conserved cysteine through the conserved F or W. Rows may omit the clone size; those that give it use once, few, many or a size class.

J gene,clone size,V gene,CDR3 protein
TRBJ1-1,.,TRBV20-1,CSAPGQRVAFF
TRBJ2-7,once,TRBV30,CAWSSSGRADYEQYF
TRBJ2-3,few,TRBV3-1/TRBV3-2,CASTENFGSGSTDTQYF
TRBJ2-1,.,TRBV28,CASSTGQDNEQFF
TRBJ2-7,.,TRBV19,CASSIGLAGVEQYF
TRBJ2-3,.,TRBV4-3,CASSLAYGGTDTQYF
TRBJ1-1,.,TRBV9,CASSEEAGGLPEAFF
TRBJ1-1,.,TRBV28,CASSFEDRDRAFF
TRBJ2-2,once,TRBV5-1,CASSLGQGGTGELFF
TRBJ1-3,.,TRBV19,CASTGRASGGTIYF
TRBJ1-2,.,TRBV6-5,CASSYAIDYGYTF
TRBJ2-7,.,TRBV11-2,CASSSGQRYEQYF
TRBJ2-4,.,TRBV29-1,CSVRGRLAKNIQYF
TRBJ2-7,.,TRBV7-2,CASSFRGGRASSYEQYF
TRBJ1-5,.,TRBV2,CASRFAGTRYSNQPQHF
TRBJ1-5,.,TRBV28,CASSRAEQANQPQHF
TRBJ1-6,.,TRBV6-1,CASSEGQGDNSPLHF
TRBJ2-1,.,TRBV5-1,CASSPGDEYNEQFF
TRBJ1-5,.,TRBV18,CASSGQLSNQPQHF
TRBJ2-5,.,TRBV5-4,CASSSLAGGGWTQYF
TRBJ2-5,.,TRBV5-1,CATTLGETQYF
TRBJ2-1,once,TRBV6-5,CASSVPGTRGFF
TRBJ1-1,few,TRBV18,CASSPRQTNTEAFF
TRBJ1-2,.,TRBV28,CACGGRYGYTF
TRBJ1-2,.,TRBV5-1,CASKVAGFDYGYTF
TRBJ1-2,.,TRBV14,CASSRTEYGYTF
TRBJ1-2,medium-sized,TRBV7-9,CASSLTNYGYTF
TRBJ1-3,.,TRBV29-1,CSVEDQQSGNTIYF
TRBJ2-3,.,TRBV5-4,CASSLRTGTDLTDTQYF
TRBJ2-7,few,TRBV11-2,CASSSRSPVGGLEQYF
TRBJ1-6,few,TRBV2,CAGDKGGAPLHF
TRBJ1-2,.,TRBV19,CASSLRQGAYGYTF
TRBJ1-5,.,TRBV3-1/TRBV3-2,CASSQVGQPQHF
TRBJ2-5,.,TRBV29-1,CSAPLGQGVETQYF
TRBJ1-6,.,TRBV27,CASSRDSFSYNSPLHF
TRBJ2-3,.,TRBV27,CASSPRGATDTQYF
TRBJ1-6,.,TRBV5-4,CASSSGAGQGHSPLHF
TRBJ1-2,.,TRBV28,CASSLNPGYDGYTF
TRBJ1-4,.,TRBV2,CASSVSPVRDVGEKLFF
TRBJ1-4,.,TRBV7-6,CASSSRQPTNEKLFF
TRBJ1-1,.,TRBV2,CASRERLREAFF
TRBJ2-1,.,TRBV6-2/TRBV6-3,CASSVAPNRGGGGEQFF
TRBJ1-1,.,TRBV5-4,CASSHGGAGSEAFF
TRBJ1-2,.,TRBV3-1/TRBV3-2,CASSQERARGDYGYTF
TRBJ2-2,.,TRBV5-4,CASSLGWTGDTGELFF
TRBJ1-5,.,TRBV19,CASSIGAPFSNQPQHF
TRBJ2-1,once,TRBV30,CAWSSIGLEQFF
TRBJ1-2,.,TRBV3-1/TRBV3-2,CASSQGSRNYGYTF
TRBJ2-7,.,TRBV27,CASSPDRGEQYF
TRBJ2-1,once,TRBV7-9,CASSQGLTNEQFF
TRBJ1-3,.,TRBV12-3/TRBV12-4,CASSQGVHTIYF
TRBJ1-1,few,TRBV5-5,CASSATGWGTEAFF
TRBJ2-2,.,TRBV19,CASSPGVGELFF
TRBJ2-2,.,TRBV15,CATSSGGAGYNANTGELFF
TRBJ1-2,.,TRBV7-9,CASSPNWGGETRGYTF
TRBJ2-7,.,TRBV7-7,CASSLDRGDEQYF
TRBJ1-2,.,TRBV2,CATRDGDYGYTF
TRBJ1-3,few,TRBV7-3,CASSLTRPGQGDSGNTIYF
TRBJ2-7,few,TRBV3-1/TRBV3-2,CASSQEGTHYEQYF
TRBJ1-6,.,TRBV4-1,CASSHVVRGTGGSPLHF